This T cell receptor (beta chain) was identified in a study of Graves' ophthalmopathy and Graves' hyperthyroidism. Overall study findings and caveats: Most expanded clonotypes from thyroid (those above 0.001 frequency) were also found in blood. In separating ophthalmopathy from stable hyperthyroidism, a 13-signature model achieved nearly 90% sensitivity and about 80% specificity.

Amplification of the TCR beta CDR3 regions used RNA transcripts (as template). Second-round multiplex PCR followed a first-round RT-PCR using HTBI primers. Each CDR3 protein gets one entry after TCRdb re-called the multiplex PCR reads with MiXCR. The sample has 580,000 or so distinct CDR3 sequences; approximately 37% are singletons. On this clonotype itself: The antigen remains undetermined.

Hyperthyroidism patients had new diagnoses, durations under 2 months, and ages of 18 to 65. Input material: peripheral blood or thyroid tissue (not recorded which). The receptor's source is an adult man with Graves' hyperthyroidism.

The CDR3 DNA reads TGTGCCATCAGTGAGTCGCCGGGGGCAGATACGCAGTATTTT. It translates to CAISESPGADTQYF. V is TRBV10-3 and J is TRBJ2-3, with D maybe TRBD2 (6 bases). Germline V gene sequence: CDR1 ENHRY, CDR2 SYGVKD. CDR3 length: 14 residues. Between the trimmed V and J ends, which lost 0 bases and 4 bases, there was a span of 8 bases.